This TCR beta chain derives from a study of T cell responses to AZD1222 COVID-19 vaccine. Study at large: It was second doses at about 4 or about 12 weeks that were pooled.

With respect to this clone: The antigen is not known.

The CDR3 sequence is 16 residues long. J lost 0 bases, V lost 0 bases, and 2 bases had no gene match. Germline CDR1 SGHRS, CDR2 YFSETQ. The method was immunoSEQ multiplex PCR; TCRdb's version includes in-frame clones alone and lacks a portion of them. The data contain 95,000 to 150,000 clones, roughly nine tenths of them singletons. Regarding the study as a whole: Clonal diversity was possibly underestimated, and white British individuals and females predominated among donors. Researchers took repertoire samples only after the peak T cell response had come.

The sample consisted of peripheral blood, taken on day 0 of AZD1222 vaccination. This sequence was found in an adult in good health. The gene calls are TRBV5-1 and TRBJ2-1, with 8 bases identical to TRBD1. The CDR3 nucleotides are TGCGCCAGCAGCTTGGGGACAGGGAGCTCCTACAATGAGCAGTTCTTC. Amino acid sequence: CASSLGTGSSYNEQFF.